The 27 T cell receptor beta chains listed next were all sequenced from one sample in a study of blood T cells in healthy people across ages. For the second PCR, which ran for roughly 6 to 11 cycles, a sample-barcoded 5' primer and a J-beta primer mix were used. TCRdb itself ran the 5' RACE reads through MiXCR, one entry per CDR3 protein. The sample holds some 1.5 million distinct CDR3 sequences, 28% seen once. The sample comprised blood. The receptors were sampled from a woman in her twenties or thirties in good health.

This clonotype showed up just a few times. The gene calls are TRBV12-3 or TRBV12-4 and TRBJ1-4; D is undetermined. There are 16 residues in the CDR3. With 4 bases removed from V and 10 bases from J, the gap between germline ends came to 22 bases. The chain's CDR3 is CASSSRETTVYGKLFF. CDR3 in DNA: TGTGCCAGCAGTTCGAGGGAGACTACCGTATATGGAAAACTGTTTTTT.

Only a few counts were recorded for this clonotype. The gene calls are TRBV5-1 and TRBJ2-3; 13 nucleotides align to TRBD2. The J segment lost 14 bases and the V segment lost 4 bases, leaving 10 bases of the junction unmatched. The CDR3 consists of 14 residues. Germline CDR1 SGHRS, CDR2 YFSETQ. The CDR3 region is CASSPGLAGDNRYF. CDR3 DNA: TGCGCCAGCAGCCCAGGACTAGCGGGAGACAACAGGTATTTT.

In its sample, this clonotype was seen a few times. V and J are TRBV2 and TRBJ1-4; D is possibly TRBD1 (6 bases). The ends were cut back, 0 bases at V and 5 bases at J, with 13 bases in the middle. The CDR3 covers 16 residues. The germline gives CDR1 SNHLY, CDR2 FYNNEI. The DNA for the CDR3 is TGTGCCAGCAGTGAAGCTACAGGGAAACTGAATGAAAAACTGTTTTTT. It yields the protein CASSEATGKLNEKLFF.

This clonotype was observed at least ten times. V and J are TRBV20-1 and TRBJ2-3; D is unclear. Trimming took 6 bases from V and 4 from J, leaving 17 bases between them. Germline CDR1 DFQATT, CDR2 SNEGSKA (reference sequence). CDR3 length: 14 amino acids. The CDR3 sequence is CSAPPFSTPDTQYF. CDR3 coding DNA: TGCAGTGCGCCCCCTTTTAGTACCCCAGATACGCAGTATTTT.

The chain employs TRBV7-2 and TRBJ2-5, with D perhaps assigned TRBD1 or TRBD2 (5 bases each). Germline-derived CDR1 and CDR2 are SGHTA and FQGNSA. Trimming stripped 5 bases from V and 3 bases from J, with 13 bases between. The CDR3 totals 14 residues. CDR3 sequence (DNA): TGTGCCAGCAGCGACCCCGGGACGGAAGAGACCCAGTACTTC. This codes for CASSDPGTEETQYF.

The chain couples TRBV18 to TRBJ1-5, with TRBD1 as a possible D gene (5 bases). The CDR3 spans 16 residues. V gave up 2 bases and J gave up 5 bases, with 16 bases separating them. CDR1 KGHSH and CDR2 LQKENI come from the germline V gene. CDR3 in amino acids: CASSPGPAGVDQPQHF. The CDR3 DNA reads TGTGCCAGCTCACCAGGGCCCGCGGGGGTGGATCAGCCCCAGCATTTT.

This clonotype has more than one count but fewer than ten. The genes are TRBV30 and TRBJ2-5, with 7 bases lining up with TRBD1. This CDR3 region has 12 residues. Germline V gene lookup returns CDR1 GTSNPN and CDR2 SVGIG (reference sequence). V was clipped by 5 bases and J by 5 bases; unmatched bases: 5. The CDR3 sequence is CAWSGQFETQYF. The CDR3 nucleotides are TGTGCCTGGTCGGGACAGTTCGAGACCCAGTACTTC. The full variable domain, completed using reference TRBV30 and TRBJ2-5, is SQTIHQWPATLVQPVGSPLSLECTVEGTSNPNLYWYRQAAGRGLQLLFYSVGIGQISSEVPQNLSASRPQDRQFILSSKKLLLSDSGFYLCAWSGQFETQYFGPGTRLLVL.

This clonotype was seen only a few times. This sequence joins TRBV28 and TRBJ2-5, with 8 bases that match TRBD2. Germline CDR1 reads MDHEN; CDR2 reads SYDVKM. V shed 6 bases, J shed 5 bases, and the junction held 29 bases outside the gene matches. The CDR3 is 21 amino acids. In nucleotides, the CDR3 is TGTGCCAGCAGGAGACCAGGAACAATTGGGGGCGGGGGGCCTACGAAGGAGACCCAGTACTTC. It specifies CASRRPGTIGGGGPTKETQYF. The variable domain in full, with the rest retrieved from reference TRBV28 and TRBJ2-5, is DVKVTQSSRYLVKRTGEKVFLECVQDMDHENMFWYRQDPGLGLRLIYFSYDVKMKEKGDIPEGYSVSREKKERFSLILESASTNQTSMYLCASRRPGTIGGGGPTKETQYFGPGTRLLVL.

This clonotype was observed a few times. This chain joins TRBV2 and TRBJ1-2; 10 nucleotides line up with TRBD1. Germline CDR1 and CDR2: SNHLY and FYNNEI. CDR3 length: 13 residues. The V gene end was trimmed by 9 bases and the J gene end by 4 bases; junction bases not matched to a gene: 5. The CDR3 region has the DNA TGTGCCAGGTCCGACAGGGGGCTCTATGGCTACACCTTC. The encoded protein is CARSDRGLYGYTF.

This sequence joins TRBV7-9 and TRBJ2-2, with 7 bases lining up with TRBD1. Losses at the gene ends were 5 bases for V and 2 bases for J; bases not matched to a gene: 5. CDR3 length equals 15 residues. Germline V CDR1 and CDR2: SEHNR, FQNEAQ (reference sequence). The DNA for the CDR3 is TGTGCCAGCAGCCCAGGGACAGTCAACACCGGGGAGCTGTTTTTT. Residues: CASSPGTVNTGELFF.

The CDR3, as DNA: TGTGCCAGTAGTACCGCCCGTCCTTCGAGCACAGATACGCAGTATTTT. This encodes CASSTARPSSTDTQYF. The chain recombines TRBV19 with TRBJ2-3; no reliable D call. The CDR3 runs 16 residues. V lost 4 bases and J 0 bases, leaving 14 bases between the germline ends. Looked up from germline, CDR1 is LNHDA and CDR2 is SQIVND (reference sequence). The whole variable domain, remainder taken from reference TRBV19 and TRBJ2-3, is DGGITQSPKYLFRKEGQNVTLSCEQNLNHDAMYWYRQDPGQGLRLIYYSQIVNDFQKGDIAEGYSVSREKKESFPLTVTSAQKNPTAFYLCASSTARPSSTDTQYFGPGTRLTVL.

The genes are TRBV4-2 and TRBJ2-1, with 8 bases identical to TRBD2. Germline-derived CDR1 and CDR2 are LGHNA and YNFKEQ. Trimming cost V 2 bases and J 0 bases; bases outside gene matches: 6. The CDR3 contains 17 residues. The CDR3 coding sequence is TGTGCCAGCAGCCAAATTCCTCTAGCGGGCTCCTACAATGAGCAGTTCTTC. It is translated as CASSQIPLAGSYNEQFF.

This clonotype has ten or more counts. The genes are TRBV5-1 and TRBJ2-4; 7 nucleotides match TRBD1. This CDR3 region has 16 residues. With 0 bases clipped from V and 0 bases from J, the junction kept 3 bases outside the gene matches. Germline V gene lookup returns CDR1 SGHRS and CDR2 YFSETQ. The DNA for the CDR3 is TGCGCCAGCAGCTTGGGTGGACAGGTAGCCAAAAACATTCAGTACTTC. The encoded protein is CASSLGGQVAKNIQYF.

This chain links TRBV6-1 with TRBJ1-1, with D possibly TRBD1 on 5 matching bases. Germline V gene lookup returns CDR1 MNHNS and CDR2 SASEGT. CDR3 length: 14 amino acids. V was trimmed by 3 bases and J by 1 base, leaving 9 bases between them. In DNA, the CDR3 is TGTGCCAGCAGTGATAGGAGGGGGAACACTGAAGCTTTCTTT. It translates to CASSDRRGNTEAFF.

The rearrangement uses TRBV5-6 and TRBJ2-3; TRBD2 matches 14 bases. V lost 6 bases and J lost 5; bases outside the gene matches: 2. Germline V lookup: CDR1 SGHDT, CDR2 YYEEEE. The CDR3 covers 14 residues. The CDR3 DNA is TGTGCCAGCACCGGGACTAGCGGGAGAGATACGCAGTATTTT. This translates into CASTGTSGRDTQYF.

The chain combines TRBV10-3 with TRBJ2-7; TRBD2 agrees at 10 bases. V shed 0 bases and J 2 bases; nucleotides not matched to a gene: 10. This CDR3 is 18 amino acids long. Per germline, CDR1 ENHRY and CDR2 SYGVKD. The CDR3 is CAISESVAGGPNAYEQYF. DNA of the CDR3: TGTGCCATCAGTGAGTCCGTAGCGGGGGGTCCCAACGCCTACGAGCAGTACTTC.

The CDR3 bases are TGCGCCAGCAGCCACCCCGGGACTTCGGGCTACGAGCAGTACTTC. It translates to CASSHPGTSGYEQYF. The chain uses TRBV4-1 and TRBJ2-7; perhaps TRBD2 as D (6 bases). CDR3 length: 15 residues. Trimming shortened V by 3 bases and J by 3 bases, and 15 bases separated the two germline ends. CDR1 is MGHRA, CDR2 YSYEKL, per germline.

The V gene is TRBV25-1, the J gene TRBJ1-5; unclear D gene. Trimming shortened V by 7 bases and J by 10 bases, and 20 bases separated the two germline ends. The CDR3 runs to 14 residues. From germline, CDR1 is MGHDK and CDR2 SYGVNS. CDR3 loop: CASIGQASGVPQHF. The CDR3 coding sequence is TGTGCCAGCATCGGGCAGGCAAGCGGCGTACCCCAGCATTTT.

In this sample, this clonotype turned up many times. The gene calls are TRBV6-2 or TRBV6-3 and TRBJ2-7; D remains ambiguous. Germline-derived CDR1 and CDR2 are MNHEY and SVGEGT. The ends were cut back, 6 bases at V and 3 bases at J, with 9 bases in the middle. The CDR3 covers 12 residues. Here the CDR3 DNA reads TGTGCCAGCAGCAATACAGTCTACGAGCAGTACTTC. Translated: CASSNTVYEQYF.

Turning to this clonotype: A much larger clone lies a single base off, so this may be a read error. V and J are TRBV20-1 and TRBJ2-1; tentative D call: TRBD1 (6 bases). Germline lookup yields CDR1 DFQATT and CDR2 SNEGSKA (reference sequence). The CDR3 is 14 amino acids. Between the trimmed V and J ends, which lost 4 bases and 13 bases, there was a span of 23 bases. The CDR3 DNA is TGCAGTGCTACCACGGGGCCAGGGGAAGAGACCCAGTTCTTC. It yields the protein CSATTGPGEETQFF.

Written as DNA, the CDR3 is TGTGCCAGCAGCGGTAGACTGCGGCCAGGAGAGCAGTACTTC. Its protein product is CASSGRLRPGEQYF. This chain joins TRBV7-9 and TRBJ2-7, with D unresolved. The V gene lost 5 bases and the J gene lost 7 bases, with 18 bases spanning the gap. Germline CDR1 SEHNR, CDR2 FQNEAQ (reference sequence). CDR3 length: 14 amino acids.

This clonotype was observed many times. This sequence joins TRBV10-3 and TRBJ2-3; TRBD1 matches at 7 bases. V was clipped by 11 bases and J by 2 bases; unmatched bases: 4. Germline V gene data show CDR1 as ENHRY and CDR2 as SYGVKD. The CDR3 length is 12 residues. CDR3 DNA sequence: TGTGCCGCCGGGACAGCCACAGATACGCAGTATTTT. Residues: CAAGTATDTQYF.

A word on this clonotype: The junction and the germline gene differ at one end; a read error may be behind it. This chain uses TRBV15 with TRBJ2-7, with a weak D call TRBD2 (7 bases). This CDR3 has 13 residues. Germline loops: CDR1 LNHNV, CDR2 YYDKDF (reference sequence). CDR3 sequence reads: CATSRDLGGERYF. The CDR3 DNA reads TGTGCCACCAGCAGAGATTTAGGGGGGGAGCGGTACTTC.

This rearrangement joins TRBV27 to TRBJ1-1; D remains unclear. The CDR3 length is 13 residues. Germline V gene lookup returns CDR1 MNHEY and CDR2 SMNVEV (reference sequence). With 2 bases removed from V and 8 bases from J, the gap between germline ends came to 12 bases. The CDR3 sequence: CASSLDYRREAFF. The CDR3 coding sequence is TGTGCCAGCAGTTTAGACTACCGCCGGGAAGCTTTCTTT.

This clonotype showed up just a few times. The junction differs from germline at one of its ends, possibly a read error. The chain couples TRBV20-1 to TRBJ2-5; TRBD1 or TRBD2 may be the D gene (7 bases each). Germline CDR1 DFQATT, CDR2 SNEGSKA (reference sequence). This CDR3 comprises 14 residues. The CDR3 DNA follows: TGCAGTGCTAGTTTCAGGGAGGGGGCGGTCGAGCAGGACTTC. This translates into CSASFREGAVEQDF.

J is TRBJ2-5 and V is TRBV28, with 7 bases lining up with TRBD1. The CDR3 is 15 amino acids. J gave up 2 bases and V 5 bases, and 8 bases lay outside the gene matches. Germline V lookup: CDR1 MDHEN, CDR2 SYDVKM. Here the CDR3 DNA reads TGTGCCAGCAGTCTACCAACGACAGGGCAAGAGACCCAGTACTTC. Its translation is CASSLPTTGQETQYF.

This clonotype has ten or more counts. V is TRBV20-1 and J is TRBJ2-7; the D gene is possibly TRBD1 (6 bases). Germline assignment: CDR1 DFQATT and CDR2 SNEGSKA (reference sequence). The CDR3 length is 13 residues. The V and J ends lost 5 bases and 3 bases respectively, with 14 bases between them. The DNA of the CDR3 is TGCAGTGCTCCGGGACACCTTCTCTACGAGCAGTACTTC. It yields the protein CSAPGHLLYEQYF.